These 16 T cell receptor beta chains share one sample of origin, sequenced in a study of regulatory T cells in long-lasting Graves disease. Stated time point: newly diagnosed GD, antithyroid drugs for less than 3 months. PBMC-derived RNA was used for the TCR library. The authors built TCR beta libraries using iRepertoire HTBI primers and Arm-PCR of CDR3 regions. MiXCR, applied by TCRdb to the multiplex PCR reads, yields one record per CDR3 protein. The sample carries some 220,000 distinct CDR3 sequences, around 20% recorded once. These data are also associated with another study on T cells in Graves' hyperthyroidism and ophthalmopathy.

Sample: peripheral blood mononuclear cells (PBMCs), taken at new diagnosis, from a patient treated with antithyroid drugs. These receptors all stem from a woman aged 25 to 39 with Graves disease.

As DNA, the CDR3 is TGTGCCAGCGGATGGGGACAGGGAGATGGCTACACCTTC. Its translation is CASGWGQGDGYTF. This chain uses TRBV2 with TRBJ1-2; TRBD1 matches at 9 bases. V lost 8 bases and J lost 6; bases outside the gene matches: 7. Germline CDR1 and CDR2: SNHLY and FYNNEI. The CDR3 runs to 13 residues.

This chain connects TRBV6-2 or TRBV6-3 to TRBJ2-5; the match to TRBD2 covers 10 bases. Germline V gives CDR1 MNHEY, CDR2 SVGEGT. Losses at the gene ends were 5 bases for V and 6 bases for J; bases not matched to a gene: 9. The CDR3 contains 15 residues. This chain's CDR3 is CASSEGLAGVKTQYF. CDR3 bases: TGTGCCAGCAGTGAAGGGCTAGCGGGAGTAAAGACCCAGTACTTC.

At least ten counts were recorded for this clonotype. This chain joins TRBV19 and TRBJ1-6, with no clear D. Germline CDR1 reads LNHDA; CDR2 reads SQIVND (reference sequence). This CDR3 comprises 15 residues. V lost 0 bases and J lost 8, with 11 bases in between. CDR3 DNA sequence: TGTGCCAGTAGTATAGATCCGTTGGGCCATTCACCCCTCCACTTT. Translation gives CASSIDPLGHSPLHF.

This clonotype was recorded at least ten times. The CDR3 DNA is TGTGCCAGCAGCCAAGATCCCCTTACTAGCGGGGGGGCTAATGCGGCAGATACGCAGTATTTT. Its translation: CASSQDPLTSGGANAADTQYF. The chain links TRBV3-1 to TRBJ2-3; 13 positions match TRBD2. The V segment lost 0 bases and the J segment 4 bases; nucleotides outside the gene matches: 16. Germline CDR1 LGHDT, CDR2 YNNKEL (reference sequence). CDR3 length: 21 amino acids.

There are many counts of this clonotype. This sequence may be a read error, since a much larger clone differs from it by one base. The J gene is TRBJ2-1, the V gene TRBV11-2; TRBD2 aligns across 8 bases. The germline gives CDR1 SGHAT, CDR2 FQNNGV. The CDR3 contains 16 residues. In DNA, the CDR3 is TGTGCCAGCAGCTCGCAAGCGGGGGAACGTACCAATGGGCAGTTCTTC. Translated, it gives CASSSQAGERTNGQFF. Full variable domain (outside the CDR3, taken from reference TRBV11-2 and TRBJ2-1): EAGVAQSPRYKIIEKRQSVAFWCNPISGHATLYWYQQILGQGPKLLIQFQNNGVVDDSQLPKDRFSAERLKGVDSTLKIQPAKLEDSAVYLCASSSQAGERTNGQFFGPGTRLTVL.

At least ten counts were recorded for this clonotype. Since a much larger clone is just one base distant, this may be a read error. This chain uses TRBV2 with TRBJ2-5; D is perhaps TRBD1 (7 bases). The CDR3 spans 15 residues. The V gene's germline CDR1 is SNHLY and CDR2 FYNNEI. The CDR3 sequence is CASKRATGRQETRYF. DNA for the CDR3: TGTGCCAGCAAACGGGCGACAGGGAGGCAAGAGACCCGGTACTTC.

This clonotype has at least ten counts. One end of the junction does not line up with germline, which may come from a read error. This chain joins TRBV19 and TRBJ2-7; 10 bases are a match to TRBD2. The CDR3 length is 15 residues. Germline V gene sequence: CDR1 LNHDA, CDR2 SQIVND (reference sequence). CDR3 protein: CASKDTSGVRYEQYF. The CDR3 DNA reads TGTGCCAGCAAAGATACTAGCGGGGTTCGCTACGAGCAATACTTC.

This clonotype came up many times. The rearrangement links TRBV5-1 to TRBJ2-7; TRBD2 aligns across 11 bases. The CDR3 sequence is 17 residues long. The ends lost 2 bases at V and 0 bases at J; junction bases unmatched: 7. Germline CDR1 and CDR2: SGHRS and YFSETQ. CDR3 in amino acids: CASSFDGTSGYSYEQYF. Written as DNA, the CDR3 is TGCGCCAGCAGCTTTGATGGGACTAGCGGATACTCCTACGAGCAGTACTTC.

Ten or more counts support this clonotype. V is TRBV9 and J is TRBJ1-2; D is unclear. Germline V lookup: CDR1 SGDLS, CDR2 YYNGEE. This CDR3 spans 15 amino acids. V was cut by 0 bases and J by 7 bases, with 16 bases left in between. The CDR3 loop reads CASSVGAGPSIGYTF. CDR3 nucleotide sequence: TGTGCCAGCAGCGTAGGGGCAGGCCCAAGTATTGGCTACACCTTC.

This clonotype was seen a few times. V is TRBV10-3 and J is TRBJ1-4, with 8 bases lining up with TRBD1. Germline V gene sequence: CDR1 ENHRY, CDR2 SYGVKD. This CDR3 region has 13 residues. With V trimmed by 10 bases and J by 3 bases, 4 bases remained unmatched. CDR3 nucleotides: TGTGCCACCGCAGGGGGCTCTAATGAAAAACTGTTTTTT. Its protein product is CATAGGSNEKLFF.

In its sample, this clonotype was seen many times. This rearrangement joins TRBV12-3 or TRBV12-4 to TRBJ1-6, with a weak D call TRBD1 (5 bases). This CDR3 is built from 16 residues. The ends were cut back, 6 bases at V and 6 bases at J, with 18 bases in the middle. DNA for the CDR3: TGTGCCAGCAGCAAGCGGCCCCGGGACGTTAATTCACCCCTCCACTTT. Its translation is CASSKRPRDVNSPLHF.

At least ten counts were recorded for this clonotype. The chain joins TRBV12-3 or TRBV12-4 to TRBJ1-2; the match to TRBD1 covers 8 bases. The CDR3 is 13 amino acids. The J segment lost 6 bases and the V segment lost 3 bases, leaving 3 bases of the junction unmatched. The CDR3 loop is CASSLGQVNGYTF. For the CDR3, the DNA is TGTGCCAGCAGTTTGGGACAGGTTAATGGCTACACCTTC.

In DNA form, the CDR3 reads TGTGCCAGTAGTGGTATATCTGACAGTGCTTCGTATTTT. It is translated as CASSGISDSASYF. V gene TRBV19 combines with J gene TRBJ2-3; D possibly corresponds to TRBD1 (5 bases). Per germline, CDR1 LNHDA and CDR2 SQIVND (reference sequence). Trimming left V 5 bases short and J 14 bases short, with 20 bases between. The CDR3 consists of 13 residues.

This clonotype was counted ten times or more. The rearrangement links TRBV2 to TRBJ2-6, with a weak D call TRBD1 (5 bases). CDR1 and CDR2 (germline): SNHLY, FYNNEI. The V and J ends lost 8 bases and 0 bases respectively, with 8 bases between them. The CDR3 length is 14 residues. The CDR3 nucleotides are TGTGCCAGCGACGGACACTCTGGGGCCAACGTCCTGACTTTC. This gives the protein CASDGHSGANVLTF.

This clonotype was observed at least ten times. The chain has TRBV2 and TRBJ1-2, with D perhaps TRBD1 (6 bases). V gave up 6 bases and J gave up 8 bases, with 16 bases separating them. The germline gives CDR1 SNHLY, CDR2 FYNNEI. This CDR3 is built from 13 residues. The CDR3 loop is CASSLRGGWGYTF. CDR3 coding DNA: TGTGCCAGCAGCTTGAGGGGGGGCTGGGGCTACACCTTC.

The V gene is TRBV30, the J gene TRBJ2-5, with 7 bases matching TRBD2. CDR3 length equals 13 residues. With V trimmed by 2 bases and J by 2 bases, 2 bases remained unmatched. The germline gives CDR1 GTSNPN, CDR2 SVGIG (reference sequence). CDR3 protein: CAWSSGAQETQYF. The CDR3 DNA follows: TGTGCCTGGAGTAGCGGGGCGCAAGAGACCCAGTACTTC.